The source of this T cell receptor (beta chain) is a study of post-analysis software for immune sequencing data. Study overall: Relapsing-remitting, secondary progressive and progressive-relapsing courses of multiple sclerosis were included.

CDR1 and CDR2 from the germline V gene are LGHNA and YSLEER. CDR3 size: 14 residues. Trimming cost V 1 base and J 4 bases, with 10 bases left between them. Study-level points and caveats: With TRBV5-6, TRBV5-1 and TRBV20-1 included, 4 to 6 TRBV segments were more frequent in patients than in controls. The normalized Chao1 diversity of multiple sclerosis patients was significantly lower than that of controls.

Libraries were made from TCR beta cDNA, and they carried unique molecular identifiers. Yield was 500,000 to 600,000 cDNA molecules from roughly 0.93 to 9.6 million T cells. TCRdb redid the calling of the PCR reads with MiXCR, one entry per CDR3 protein. In the table there are hundreds of thousands of distinct CDR3 sequences, roughly three fifths of which are singletons. Only a few counts were recorded for this clonotype. Its antigen is unknown. The chain recombines TRBV4-3 with TRBJ1-2; D is possibly TRBD1 (6 bases). This receptor was obtained from a girl aged 2-10 years with multiple sclerosis. Specimen: blood. CDR3 sequence reads: CASSQGGGPYGYTF. The CDR3 DNA is TGCGCCAGCAGCCAAGGAGGGGGTCCCTATGGCTACACCTTC.